Below, 12 T cell receptor beta chains from the same sample are listed, as sequenced in a study of T-cell reconstitution after alpha-beta-depleted transplantation in children. This sample's TCRbeta library carried unique molecular identifier barcodes. TCRdb re-called the PCR reads through MiXCR, storing one row per CDR3 protein. Of about 600,000 distinct CDR3 sequences in the sample, roughly 10% were seen once. This sample comprised PBMCs from the stem cell graft donor, obtained from the stem cell graft. The receptors here all came from a human donor who donated a stem cell graft to a child with acute myeloid leukemia.

There are a few counts of this clonotype. This sequence joins TRBV7-9 and TRBJ2-7, with 9 bases lining up with TRBD1. The V segment lost 2 bases and the J segment 3 bases; nucleotides outside the gene matches: 8. Germline assignment: CDR1 SEHNR and CDR2 FQNEAQ (reference sequence). The CDR3 extends over 16 amino acids. In DNA form, the CDR3 reads TGTGCCAGCAGCTTAAAAGGGACAGGGAATCGCTACGAGCAGTACTTC. It translates to CASSLKGTGNRYEQYF.

In this sample, this clonotype turned up many times. CDR3 nucleotide sequence: TGTGCCAGCAAGTCGAACACAGATACGCAGTATTTT. Translating gives CASKSNTDTQYF. The chain carries TRBV6-2 or TRBV6-3 and TRBJ2-3; D is unresolved. Germline V gene data show CDR1 as MNHEY and CDR2 as SVGEGT. V gave up 7 bases and J gave up 2 bases, with 7 bases separating them. This CDR3 comprises 12 residues.

This clonotype was seen at least ten times. The V and J genes are TRBV4-2 and TRBJ1-3; D may be TRBD1 (5 bases). In germline, CDR1 is LGHNA, CDR2 YNFKEQ. This CDR3 comprises 17 residues. Deletions cut 1 base from V and 0 bases from J, with 13 bases between. The CDR3 DNA is TGTGCCAGCAGCCAAGGGACATGGACCGACTCTGGAAACACCATATATTTT. Encoded protein: CASSQGTWTDSGNTIYF.

The CDR3 coding sequence is TGTGCCAGCAGCCGCGGACTAGCGGGTAGCGCAGATACGCAGTATTTT. Translating it yields CASSRGLAGSADTQYF. This chain uses TRBV14 with TRBJ2-3, with TRBD2 identical over 11 bases. Germline V lookup: CDR1 SGHDN, CDR2 FVKESK. CDR3 length: 16 amino acids. Trimming cost V 4 bases and J 4 bases; bases outside gene matches: 7.

This chain links TRBV2 with TRBJ1-1; no clear D gene. The CDR3 has 14 amino acids. Per the germline V gene, CDR1 is SNHLY and CDR2 is FYNNEI. The V end lost 6 bases, the J end lost 4 bases, and 15 bases lay between the germline ends. CDR3 sequence: CASSVNLGSTEAFF. The CDR3 nucleotides read TGTGCCAGCAGCGTTAACTTGGGGAGCACTGAAGCTTTCTTT.

This clonotype has only a few counts. This chain connects TRBV12-3 or TRBV12-4 to TRBJ1-1, with 8 bases aligning to TRBD1. The CDR3 runs 15 residues. Losses at the gene ends were 1 base for V and 1 base for J; bases not matched to a gene: 2. DNA for the CDR3: TGTGCCAGCAGTTTAGGACAGGGGCAGAACACTGAAGCTTTCTTT. Protein: CASSLGQGQNTEAFF.

This clonotype turned up a few times. The rearrangement links TRBV12-3 or TRBV12-4 to TRBJ2-5, with TRBD1 as a possible D gene (6 bases). V was clipped by 5 bases and J by 6 bases, with 7 bases between them. This CDR3 contains 11 residues. CDR3: CASSGGQTQYF. CDR3 DNA sequence: TGTGCCAGCAGTGGGGGCCAGACCCAGTACTTC.

This clonotype has ten or more counts. V usage is TRBV20-1 and J usage is TRBJ2-7, with TRBD2 matching over 8 bases. V lost 2 bases and J lost 1; bases outside the gene matches: 10. CDR1 and CDR2 from the germline V gene are DFQATT and SNEGSKA (reference sequence). CDR3 length: 16 residues. In nucleotides, the CDR3 is TGCAGTGCTAGAAATACATCTAGCGGGCGTTCCTACGAGCAGTACTTC. This translates into CSARNTSSGRSYEQYF.

This clonotype was found a few times. The chain employs TRBV12-3 or TRBV12-4 and TRBJ2-7; TRBD1 or TRBD2 may be the D gene (5 bases each). The CDR3 length is 12 residues. V dropped 7 bases and J dropped 7 bases, with 14 bases sitting between them. CDR3 nucleotides: TGTGCCAGCACCGCCCGGGGCGGGGAGCAGTACTTC. Residues: CASTARGGEQYF.

The sample holds a few counts of this clonotype. This chain joins TRBV30 and TRBJ1-1; 7 bases match TRBD1. The length of the CDR3 is 13 residues. Germline V CDR1 and CDR2: GTSNPN, SVGIG (reference sequence). V was clipped by 8 bases and J by 0 bases; unmatched bases: 6. The CDR3 DNA reads as TGTGCCGGTGGACAGGCGATGAACACTGAAGCTTTCTTT. Protein sequence: CAGGQAMNTEAFF.

This clonotype was found many times. The chain recombines TRBV29-1 with TRBJ2-1, with TRBD2 matching over 9 bases. Germline assignment: CDR1 SQVTM and CDR2 ANQGSEA. The CDR3 sequence is 14 residues long. J lost 3 bases, V lost 4 bases, and 4 bases had no gene match. Here the CDR3 reads CSVARLAVYNEQFF. CDR3 DNA sequence: TGCAGCGTTGCCCGACTAGCGGTCTACAATGAGCAGTTCTTC.

In its sample, this clonotype was seen a few times. The V and J genes are TRBV20-1 and TRBJ2-1; 12 bases match TRBD2. Germline loops: CDR1 DFQATT, CDR2 SNEGSKA (reference sequence). The trim removed 1 base at V and 0 bases at J, leaving 10 bases unmatched. The CDR3 consists of 19 residues. The chain's CDR3 is CSARVPGTSGQSSYNEQFF. DNA of the CDR3: TGCAGTGCTAGAGTCCCGGGGACTAGCGGGCAAAGCTCCTACAATGAGCAGTTCTTC.